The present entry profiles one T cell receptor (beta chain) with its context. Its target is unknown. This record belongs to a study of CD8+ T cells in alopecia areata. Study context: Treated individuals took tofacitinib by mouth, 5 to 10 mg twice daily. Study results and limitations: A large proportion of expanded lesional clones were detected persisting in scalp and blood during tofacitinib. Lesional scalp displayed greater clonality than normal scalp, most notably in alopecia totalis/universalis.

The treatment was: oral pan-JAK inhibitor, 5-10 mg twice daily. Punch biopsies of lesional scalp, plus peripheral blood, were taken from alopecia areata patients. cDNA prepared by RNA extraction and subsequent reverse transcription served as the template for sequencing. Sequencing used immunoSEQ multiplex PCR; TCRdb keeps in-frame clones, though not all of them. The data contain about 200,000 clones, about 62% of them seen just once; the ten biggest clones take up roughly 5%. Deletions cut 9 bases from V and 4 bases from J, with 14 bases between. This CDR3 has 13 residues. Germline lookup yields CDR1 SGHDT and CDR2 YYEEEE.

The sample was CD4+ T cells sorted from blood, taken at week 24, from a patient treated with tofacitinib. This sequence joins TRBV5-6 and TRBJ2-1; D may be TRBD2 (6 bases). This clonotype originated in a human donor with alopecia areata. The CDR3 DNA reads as TGTGCCACCGGGGGTGGGGTTTACAATGAGCAGTTCTTC. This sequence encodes CATGGGVYNEQFF.